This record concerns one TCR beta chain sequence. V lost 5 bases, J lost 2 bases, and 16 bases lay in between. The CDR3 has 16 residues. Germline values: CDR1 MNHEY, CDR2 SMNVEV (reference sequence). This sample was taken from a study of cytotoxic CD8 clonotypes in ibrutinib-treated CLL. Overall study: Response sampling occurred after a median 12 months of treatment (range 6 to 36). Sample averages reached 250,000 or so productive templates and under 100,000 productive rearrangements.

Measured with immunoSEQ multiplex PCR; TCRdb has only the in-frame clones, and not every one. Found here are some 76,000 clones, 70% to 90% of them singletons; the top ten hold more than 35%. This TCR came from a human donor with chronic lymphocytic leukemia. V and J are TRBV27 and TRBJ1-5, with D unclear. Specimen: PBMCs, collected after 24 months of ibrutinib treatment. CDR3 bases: TGTGCCAGCAGTCTCCGGTGGGCGCTTGGCAATCAGCCCCAGCATTTT. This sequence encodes CASSLRWALGNQPQHF.